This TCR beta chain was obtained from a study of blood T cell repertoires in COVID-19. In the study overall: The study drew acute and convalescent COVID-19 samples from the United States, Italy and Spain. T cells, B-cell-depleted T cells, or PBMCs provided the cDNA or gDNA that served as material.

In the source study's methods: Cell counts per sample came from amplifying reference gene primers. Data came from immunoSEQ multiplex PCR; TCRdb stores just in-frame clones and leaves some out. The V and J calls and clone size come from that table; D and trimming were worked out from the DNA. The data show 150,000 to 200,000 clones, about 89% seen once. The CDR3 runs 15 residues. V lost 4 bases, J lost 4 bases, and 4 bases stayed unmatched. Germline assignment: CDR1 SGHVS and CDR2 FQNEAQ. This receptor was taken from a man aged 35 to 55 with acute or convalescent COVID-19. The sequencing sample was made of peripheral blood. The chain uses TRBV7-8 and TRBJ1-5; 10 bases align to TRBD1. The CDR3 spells CASSSWGQGNQPQHF. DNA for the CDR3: TGTGCCAGCAGCTCCTGGGGACAGGGGAATCAGCCCCAGCATTTT.